The 24 T cell receptor beta chains below come from one sample, sequenced in a study of control samples from healthy donors and cancer patients. Sequencing used immunoSEQ multiplex PCR; TCRdb keeps in-frame clones, though not all of them. The sample has around 120,000 clones; just over 90% are singletons. The sample was blood. Receptors were obtained from a woman younger than 35 in good health.

The chain combines TRBV6-1 with TRBJ1-5; 7 nucleotides agree with TRBD1. V shed 3 bases, J shed 1 base, and the junction held 3 bases outside the gene matches. Germline V gene lookup returns CDR1 MNHNS and CDR2 SASEGT. The CDR3 length is 15 residues. The CDR3 nucleotides are TGTGCCAGCAGTGATTCGGGACAGAGCAATCAGCCCCAGCATTTT. This encodes CASSDSGQSNQPQHF.

This clone was observed a few times. The chain links TRBV2 to TRBJ2-7, with TRBD2 matching 9 bases. Germline assignment: CDR1 SNHLY and CDR2 FYNNEI. The CDR3 consists of 14 residues. V lost 7 bases and J lost 4; bases outside the gene matches: 8. CDR3 sequence: CASNKAGGLYEQYF. The DNA for the CDR3 is TGTGCCAGCAATAAAGCGGGAGGTCTGTACGAGCAGTACTTC.

The CDR3 DNA follows: TGTGCCAGCAGCCCTGTGAGCGGGGGGGCTTCCGGGGAGCTGTTTTTT. Protein product: CASSPVSGGASGELFF. The chain has TRBV4-2 and TRBJ2-2, with TRBD2 matching over 10 bases. The junction had 8 bases not matched to a gene; V was cut back by 4 bases and J by 6 bases. From germline, CDR1 is LGHNA and CDR2 YNFKEQ. CDR3 size: 16 residues.

The chain uses TRBV5-6 and TRBJ2-3; D perhaps matches TRBD2 (6 bases). This CDR3 contains 16 residues. Trimming cost V 2 bases and J 0 bases, with 13 bases left between them. The V gene's germline CDR1 is SGHDT and CDR2 YYEEEE. The CDR3: CASSFLGTLSTDTQYF. The CDR3 DNA reads TGTGCCAGCAGCTTTCTTGGGACTCTTAGCACAGATACGCAGTATTTT.

The rearrangement uses TRBV24-1 and TRBJ1-2, with D perhaps TRBD1 (6 bases). The CDR3 covers 16 residues. The V end lost 5 bases, the J end lost 4 bases, and 19 bases lay between the germline ends. Germline CDR1 KGHDR, CDR2 SFDVKD. This CDR3 reads CATSALGPDRRYGYTF. Here the CDR3 DNA reads TGTGCCACCAGTGCCCTAGGCCCGGACAGACGCTATGGCTACACCTTC.

The rearrangement links TRBV2 to TRBJ2-1, with D unclear. Trimming pared 7 bases from V and 5 bases from J, leaving 15 bases between. The CDR3 spans 14 residues. Germline V gene data show CDR1 as SNHLY and CDR2 as FYNNEI. The CDR3, as DNA: TGTGCCAGCACCATGATATATTCCAACAATGAGCAGTTCTTC. As protein: CASTMIYSNNEQFF.

The rearrangement uses TRBV28 and TRBJ2-7; 10 bases agree with TRBD1. The CDR3 is 19 amino acids. The germline CDR1 and CDR2 sequences are MDHEN and SYDVKM. With V trimmed by 6 bases and J by 5 bases, 22 bases remained unmatched. CDR3 DNA sequence: TGTGCCAGCAGATCGACAGGGGGCGTGGGGGTTTGGGCCGGTCACGAGCAGTACTTC. This sequence encodes CASRSTGGVGVWAGHEQYF.

The chain recombines TRBV6-2 or TRBV6-3 with TRBJ2-3; D gene uncertain. The CDR3 has 17 residues. V lost 1 base, J lost 7 bases, and 21 bases lay in between. Germline loops: CDR1 MNHEY, CDR2 SVGEGT. The DNA for the CDR3 is TGTGCCAGCAGTTACTACCTCCGTAGGGAACAGCCTAATACGCAGTATTTT. The encoded protein is CASSYYLRREQPNTQYF.

This chain uses TRBV18 with TRBJ2-5, with TRBD2 matching 11 bases. Germline CDR1 KGHSH, CDR2 LQKENI. V shed 3 bases, J shed 7 bases, and the junction held 16 bases outside the gene matches. The CDR3 is made up of 18 amino acids. CDR3 sequence: CASSPTSGKGIYLGTQYF. CDR3 coding DNA: TGTGCCAGCTCACCGACTAGCGGGAAGGGTATTTACTTAGGGACCCAGTACTTC.

The V gene is TRBV5-1, the J gene TRBJ2-2; D uncertain. Germline-derived CDR1 and CDR2 are SGHRS and YFSETQ. The length of the CDR3 is 15 residues. V dropped 0 bases and J dropped 2 bases, with 8 bases sitting between them. CDR3 in amino acids: CASSLGPLNTGELFF. The CDR3 DNA reads as TGCGCCAGCAGCTTGGGACCGCTTAACACCGGGGAGCTGTTTTTT.

The chain combines TRBV11-2 with TRBJ1-1; D remains ambiguous. This CDR3 spans 17 amino acids. Germline V lookup: CDR1 SGHAT, CDR2 FQNNGV. V was clipped by 2 bases and J by 4 bases, with 20 bases between them. CDR3 coding DNA: TGTGCCAGCAGCTTATATCTTTGGGGAGTCGGCAGCACTGAAGCTTTCTTT. Translation gives CASSLYLWGVGSTEAFF.

CDR3 loop: CAIKGPGGNQPQHF. CDR3 DNA sequence: TGTGCCATCAAAGGTCCGGGGGGCAATCAGCCCCAGCATTTT. This chain connects TRBV10-3 to TRBJ1-5; D possibly corresponds to TRBD1 (5 bases). From germline, CDR1 is ENHRY and CDR2 SYGVKD. This CDR3 is 14 amino acids long. Deletions cut 7 bases from V and 2 bases from J, with 12 bases between.

The chain joins TRBV7-6 to TRBJ2-1, with D perhaps matching TRBD2 (5 bases). Germline loops: CDR1 SGHVS, CDR2 FNYEAQ. Trimming stripped 4 bases from V and 2 bases from J, with 15 bases between. The CDR3 loop spans 16 amino acids. CDR3 amino acids: CASSWTGYPPYNEQFF. For the CDR3, the DNA is TGTGCCAGCAGCTGGACTGGGTATCCACCCTACAATGAGCAGTTCTTC.

The chain joins TRBV24-1 to TRBJ1-1, with TRBD1 as a possible D gene (5 bases). Per the germline V gene, CDR1 is KGHDR and CDR2 is SFDVKD. The CDR3 extends over 14 amino acids. V lost 3 bases, J lost 1 base, and 8 bases lay in between. The CDR3 loop is CATSDRGQNTEAFF. In DNA form, the CDR3 reads TGTGCCACCAGTGATAGGGGCCAGAACACTGAAGCTTTCTTT.

The chain employs TRBV3-1 (or the pseudogene TRBV3-2) and TRBJ1-1; a weak D match, TRBD1 (5 bases). V was cut by 4 bases and J by 2 bases, with 8 bases left in between. The germline V gene has CDR1 LGHDT and CDR2 YNNKEL (reference sequence). CDR3 size: 13 residues. The CDR3 protein is CASSPGHNTEAFF. CDR3 sequence (DNA): TGTGCCAGCAGCCCAGGACACAACACTGAAGCTTTCTTT.

The chain links TRBV19 to TRBJ1-5, with TRBD1 identical over 11 bases. The germline V gene encodes CDR1 LNHDA and CDR2 SQIVND (reference sequence). The ends lost 6 bases at V and 0 bases at J; junction bases unmatched: 7. The CDR3 runs to 17 residues. The CDR3 region has the DNA TGTGCCAGTAGAAGGGACAGGGGGGCTTCTAGCAATCAGCCCCAGCATTTT. Its translation is CASRRDRGASSNQPQHF.

V is TRBV5-6 and J is TRBJ2-5; the match to TRBD1 covers 8 bases. From germline, CDR1 is SGHDT and CDR2 YYEEEE. The CDR3 has 14 amino acids. V shed 3 bases, J shed 5 bases, and the junction held 6 bases outside the gene matches. The CDR3 nucleotides read TGTGCCAGCAGCTACGGGGACAGGAGGGAGACCCAGTACTTC. It codes for CASSYGDRRETQYF.

This clone was counted only a few times. This chain links TRBV19 with TRBJ1-6, with unresolved D. The CDR3 contains 13 residues. In germline, CDR1 is LNHDA, CDR2 SQIVND (reference sequence). The germline V and J ends were trimmed by 0 bases and 9 bases, with 6 bases remaining between them. CDR3 sequence (DNA): TGTGCCAGTAGTATAGATTTCACTTCACCCCTCCACTTT. As protein: CASSIDFTSPLHF.

This chain joins TRBV7-2 and TRBJ1-1; maybe TRBD1 (6 bases). From germline, CDR1 is SGHTA and CDR2 FQGNSA. This CDR3 is 14 amino acids long. V was pared by 1 base and J by 10 bases, with 16 bases between. The CDR3, as DNA: TGTGCCAGCAGCTTAGGGGTTGGGGGGGCCGGAGCTTTCTTT. Residues: CASSLGVGGAGAFF.

This chain joins TRBV5-6 and TRBJ2-3; D may correspond to TRBD1 or TRBD2 (6 bases each). Trimming removed 4 bases at V and 1 base at J, with 16 bases between. This CDR3 has 16 amino acids. In germline, CDR1 is SGHDT, CDR2 YYEEEE. The CDR3 is CASSAGRGLGTDTQYF. In DNA, the CDR3 is TGTGCCAGCAGCGCCGGCCGGGGGCTTGGCACAGATACGCAGTATTTT.

This chain links TRBV24-1 with TRBJ2-7; D might be TRBD1 (6 bases). V lost 9 bases to trimming and J lost 0 bases, with 11 bases between them. CDR1 and CDR2 (germline): KGHDR, SFDVKD. The CDR3 extends over 13 amino acids. The CDR3 nucleotides are TGTGCCACCGCCCGGGACAACTCCTACGAGCAGTACTTC. Its translation is CATARDNSYEQYF.

V is TRBV19 and J is TRBJ2-1; 9 bases are shared with TRBD2. The CDR3 runs 13 residues. Germline trimming cut 7 bases from V and 9 bases from J; bases unmatched to any gene: 7. Germline loops: CDR1 LNHDA, CDR2 SQIVND (reference sequence). CDR3 sequence reads: CASNRGGAVEQFF. The CDR3 nucleotides read TGTGCCAGTAACCGCGGGGGGGCGGTTGAGCAGTTCTTC.

The V gene is TRBV4-1, the J gene TRBJ2-3, with unresolved D. V was shortened by 3 bases and J by 1 base, with 11 bases between the two germline ends. CDR1 is MGHRA and CDR2 is YSYEKL in the germline V gene. This CDR3 contains 15 residues. CDR3 nucleotides: TGCGCCAGCAGCCAGGAGCAGAGTGGCACAGATACGCAGTATTTT. Translation gives CASSQEQSGTDTQYF.

The genes are TRBV5-4 and TRBJ1-2; TRBD1 is a possible D gene (5 bases). The length of the CDR3 is 14 residues. Trimming took off 3 bases at V and 1 base at J, with 10 bases between the two ends. CDR1 and CDR2 from the germline V gene are SGHNT and YYREEE (reference sequence). CDR3 nucleotide sequence: TGTGCCAGCAGCTCTGGGGGATTTAACTATGGCTACACCTTC. This translates into CASSSGGFNYGYTF.